These 21 T cell receptor beta chains came from one sample sequenced in a study of metastatic and nonmetastatic thyroid tumors. TCRdb re-called clones from the PCR reads using MiXCR. The data contain 20,000 to 25,000 clones, about a sixth of them singletons. No patient received treatment before thyroid surgery. Specimen: blood. These receptors were taken from a male donor with papillary thyroid cancer or a benign thyroid nodule (not recorded which). Some clones in this sample may be carry-over from other donors' samples.

This chain joins TRBV7-2 and TRBJ2-7; TRBD1 or TRBD2 may be the D gene (6 bases each). CDR3 size: 15 residues. Trimming cost V 0 bases and J 4 bases, with 13 bases left between them. Per germline, CDR1 SGHTA and CDR2 FQGNSA. The CDR3 spells CASSLAGGGQYEQYF. The CDR3 DNA reads as TGTGCCAGCAGCTTAGCGGGGGGCGGACAATACGAGCAGTACTTC.

This clone was recorded at least ten times. The chain is built from TRBV7-6 and TRBJ2-7; 9 nucleotides line up with TRBD1. The CDR3 spans 15 residues. The germline V gene has CDR1 SGHVS and CDR2 FNYEAQ. V dropped 5 bases and J dropped 4; count of bases not matched to a gene: 9. DNA for the CDR3: TGTGCCAGCAGCGTTACAGGGGGCCCTTCTTACGAGCAGTACTTC. This sequence encodes CASSVTGGPSYEQYF. Drawing the rest from reference TRBV7-6 and TRBJ2-7, the complete variable domain is GAGVSQSPRYKVTKRGQDVALRCDPISGHVSLYWYRQALGQGPEFLTYFNYEAQQDKSGLPNDRFSAERPEGSISTLTIQRTEQRDSAMYRCASSVTGGPSYEQYFGPGTRLTVT.

This clone has at least ten counts. V gene TRBV19 combines with J gene TRBJ2-5; 14 bases match TRBD2. The CDR3 is made up of 17 amino acids. With V trimmed by 5 bases and J by 0 bases, 5 bases remained unmatched. The V gene's germline CDR1 is LNHDA and CDR2 SQIVND (reference sequence). The CDR3 here is CASSGLAGGMYQETQYF. The CDR3 DNA is TGTGCCAGTAGTGGACTAGCGGGGGGCATGTACCAAGAGACCCAGTACTTC.

Within the sample, this clone is medium-sized (0.01 to 0.1%). This same CDR3 is encoded by further DNA sequences in the sample. The chain carries TRBV12-3 or TRBV12-4 and TRBJ2-7, with D possibly TRBD2 on 5 matching bases. Trimming shortened V by 4 bases and J by 6 bases, and 7 bases separated the two germline ends. CDR3 size: 11 residues. CDR3 bases: TGTGCCAGCAGTTCTCGGGGCGAGCAGTACTTC. This codes for CASSSRGEQYF.

This clone was detected many times. This chain connects TRBV6-2 or TRBV6-3 to TRBJ2-1; D gene ambiguous. The CDR3 is 14 residues long. Germline assignment: CDR1 MNHEY and CDR2 SVGEGT. The ends were cut back, 6 bases at V and 0 bases at J, with 9 bases in the middle. CDR3 nucleotide sequence: TGTGCCAGCAGCCTCAGAGACTCCTACAATGAGCAGTTCTTC. Translating it yields CASSLRDSYNEQFF.

The chain joins TRBV15 to TRBJ2-7; 8 bases are a match to TRBD1. The CDR3 length is 15 residues. The ends lost 0 bases at V and 3 bases at J; junction bases unmatched: 4. Per germline, CDR1 LNHNV and CDR2 YYDKDF (reference sequence). In DNA, the CDR3 is TGTGCCACCAGCAGAGATAGGACAGGGAACTACGAGCAGTACTTC. Residues: CATSRDRTGNYEQYF.

At least ten counts were recorded for this clone. The V call is TRBV2, the J call TRBJ2-3; the match to TRBD2 covers 9 bases. J was trimmed by 4 bases and V by 7 bases; bases with no gene match: 6. From germline, CDR1 is SNHLY and CDR2 FYNNEI. The CDR3 extends over 14 amino acids. The CDR3: CASKSRGGADTQYF. Written as DNA, the CDR3 is TGTGCCAGCAAATCGCGGGGGGGGGCAGATACGCAGTATTTT.

In this sample, this clone turned up many times. The V and J genes are TRBV20-1 and TRBJ1-5, with D perhaps TRBD1 (5 bases). Trimming removed 1 base at V and 5 bases at J, with 9 bases between. There are 13 residues in the CDR3. CDR1 DFQATT and CDR2 SNEGSKA come from the germline V gene (reference sequence). The CDR3 sequence is CSARGDFYQPQHF. CDR3 DNA: TGCAGTGCTAGAGGGGACTTTTATCAGCCCCAGCATTTT.

This clone was counted many times. The gene calls are TRBV4-2 and TRBJ1-4, with a tentative D call TRBD1 (5 bases). This CDR3 has 13 amino acids. Germline assignment: CDR1 LGHNA and CDR2 YNFKEQ. Trimming left V 5 bases short and J 8 bases short, with 12 bases between. The CDR3 reads CASSKGEAEKLFF. In DNA form, the CDR3 reads TGTGCCAGCAGCAAAGGGGAGGCAGAAAAACTGTTTTTT.

This clone was found many times. The chain employs TRBV28 and TRBJ2-7; TRBD1 aligns across 7 bases. V lost 4 bases, J lost 2 bases, and 8 bases stayed unmatched. Germline CDR1 and CDR2: MDHEN and SYDVKM. This CDR3 spans 15 amino acids. The CDR3 DNA sequence: TGTGCCAGCAGTTCAGGACAGGTAGGGCCCTACGAGCAGTACTTC. Its protein product is CASSSGQVGPYEQYF.

This clone was picked up one time. The V gene is TRBV30, the J gene TRBJ1-2, with D hard to call. V lost 0 bases to trimming and J lost 2 bases, with 13 bases between them. CDR3 size: 15 residues. Germline V lookup: CDR1 GTSNPN, CDR2 SVGIG (reference sequence). The CDR3 nucleotides read TGTGCCTGGAGTGTAATGTGGAGAGAGAACTATGGCTACACCTTC. Translation gives CAWSVMWRENYGYTF.

This clone has a count of ten or more. V is TRBV19 and J is TRBJ2-7; 8 nucleotides match TRBD1. This CDR3 has 16 residues. J lost 3 bases, V lost 2 bases, and 9 bases had no gene match. From germline, CDR1 is LNHDA and CDR2 SQIVND (reference sequence). The CDR3 DNA reads TGTGCCAGTAGTATATTCTCATCGACAGGGGACTACGAGCAGTACTTC. It specifies CASSIFSSTGDYEQYF.

This sequence joins TRBV20-1 and TRBJ1-2; 7 bases map to TRBD1. The trim removed 6 bases at V and 0 bases at J, leaving 13 bases unmatched. Per the germline V gene, CDR1 is DFQATT and CDR2 is SNEGSKA (reference sequence). CDR3 size: 16 residues. The CDR3 DNA reads as TGCAGTGCCACACCGCTTACAGGGGCAGCTAACTATGGCTACACCTTC. Translation gives CSATPLTGAANYGYTF.

V and J are TRBV28 and TRBJ2-4; 9 nucleotides match TRBD1. This CDR3 spans 17 amino acids. Per germline, CDR1 MDHEN and CDR2 SYDVKM. With V trimmed by 5 bases and J by 1 base, 9 bases remained unmatched. The CDR3 nucleotides are TGTGCCAGCAGTCCAATGACAGGGGGAGGGGCCAAAAACATTCAGTACTTC. This sequence encodes CASSPMTGGGAKNIQYF.

The chain combines TRBV4-1 with TRBJ1-4; TRBD1 agrees at 7 bases. The CDR3 contains 16 residues. From germline, CDR1 is MGHRA and CDR2 YSYEKL. V was clipped by 1 base and J by 7 bases; unmatched bases: 9. CDR3 in amino acids: CASSQVGLTGSEKLFF. CDR3 nucleotide sequence: TGCGCCAGCAGCCAAGTTGGTCTGACAGGGAGTGAAAAACTGTTTTTT.

In its sample, this clone was seen a few times. The rearrangement joins TRBV6-2 or TRBV6-3 to TRBJ1-1; the D is unclear. The CDR3 length is 11 residues. The V gene lost 2 bases and the J gene lost 6 bases, with 4 bases spanning the gap. The V gene's germline CDR1 is MNHEY and CDR2 SVGEGT. The CDR3 reads CASSYAAEAFF. The CDR3, as DNA: TGTGCCAGCAGTTACGCGGCTGAAGCTTTCTTT.

V and J are TRBV20-1 and TRBJ2-7, with 13 bases lining up with TRBD2. CDR3 length: 18 amino acids. Germline V lookup: CDR1 DFQATT, CDR2 SNEGSKA (reference sequence). With 3 bases clipped from V and 0 bases from J, the junction kept 11 bases outside the gene matches. This CDR3 is CSASTSGRADRSSYEQYF. DNA for the CDR3: TGCAGTGCTAGCACTAGCGGGAGGGCTGACCGTAGCTCCTACGAGCAGTACTTC.

This clone came up a few times. This chain joins TRBV6-1 and TRBJ2-7; TRBD2 might be the D (5 bases). V lost 2 bases to trimming and J lost 7 bases, with 18 bases between them. This CDR3 comprises 15 residues. CDR1 is MNHNS, CDR2 SASEGT, per germline. CDR3 loop: CASSESVRAFEEQYF. The CDR3 nucleotides are TGTGCCAGCAGTGAATCGGTGCGGGCGTTTGAGGAGCAGTACTTC.

By share, this clone counts as medium-sized. This chain connects TRBV6-4 to TRBJ2-5; the match to TRBD2 covers 8 bases. The CDR3 is 15 residues long. Germline CDR1 is MRHNA and CDR2 is SNTAGT. In DNA form, the CDR3 reads TGTGTCCTAGAAGAGGGCGGGAGGTTTAGAGAGACCCAGTACTTC. Encoded protein: CVLEEGGRFRETQYF.

Ten or more counts support this clone. CDR3 loop: CASSSIWTGYTYEQYF. In DNA form, the CDR3 reads TGTGCCAGCAGCTCAATATGGACAGGGTATACCTACGAGCAGTACTTC. The chain uses TRBV11-3 and TRBJ2-7, with 8 bases fitting TRBD1. This CDR3 comprises 16 residues. Looked up from germline, CDR1 is SGHNT and CDR2 is YENEEA. With V trimmed by 4 bases and J by 2 bases, 10 bases remained unmatched.

This chain joins TRBV5-8 and TRBJ2-5; unclear D gene. Germline CDR1 and CDR2: SGHTS and YDEGEE. V gave up 4 bases and J gave up 0 bases, with 10 bases separating them. CDR3 size: 14 residues. CDR3 DNA sequence: TGTGCCAGCAGCCAGTGGGGAAACCAAGAGACCCAGTACTTC. It specifies CASSQWGNQETQYF.